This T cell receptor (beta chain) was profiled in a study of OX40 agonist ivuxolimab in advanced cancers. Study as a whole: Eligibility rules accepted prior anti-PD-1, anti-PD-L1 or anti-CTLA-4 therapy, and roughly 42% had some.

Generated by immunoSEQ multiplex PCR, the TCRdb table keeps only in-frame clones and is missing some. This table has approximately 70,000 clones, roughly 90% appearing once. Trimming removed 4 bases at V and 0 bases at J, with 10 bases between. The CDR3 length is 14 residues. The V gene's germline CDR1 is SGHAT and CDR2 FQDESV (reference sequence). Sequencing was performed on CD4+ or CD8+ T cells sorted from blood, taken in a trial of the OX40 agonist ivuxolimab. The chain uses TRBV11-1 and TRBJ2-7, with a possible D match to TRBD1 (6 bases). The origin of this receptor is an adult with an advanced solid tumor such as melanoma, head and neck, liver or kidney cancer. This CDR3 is CASSYRDNSYEQYF. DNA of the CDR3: TGTGCCAGCAGCTACAGGGACAACTCCTACGAGCAGTACTTC.